The sequence of this TCR beta chain was determined in a study of blood T cell repertoires in COVID-19. Across the whole study: Some COVID-19 samples were acute and others convalescent; all came from the United States, Italy and Spain. The analysed material was cDNA or gDNA that came from T cells, B-cell-depleted T cells, or PBMCs.

The CDR3 totals 14 residues. Germline-derived CDR1 and CDR2 are MNHEY and SMNVEV (reference sequence). V was pared by 0 bases and J by 0 bases, with 4 bases between. Per the authors' pipeline: Amplification from reference gene primers served as the basis for estimated nucleated cell counts. Produced via immunoSEQ multiplex PCR; TCRdb's table is partial and in-frame only. Clone size and V and J calls were adopted from that table, with D and trimming inferred from the DNA. The profile shows about 280,000 clones, roughly 90% of them singletons. Material: peripheral blood. This chain uses TRBV27 with TRBJ2-3; D not resolved. This clonotype originated in a man aged 45-65 years with acute or convalescent COVID-19. CDR3: CASSLSASTDTQYF. The CDR3 DNA reads as TGTGCCAGCAGTTTATCGGCTAGCACAGATACGCAGTATTTT.